Reported below is one T cell receptor (beta chain). The source of the sample is a study of blood T cell repertoires in COVID-19. Background on the study: Both acute and convalescent COVID-19 samples were obtained from the United States, Italy and Spain.

This CDR3 comprises 17 residues. The V segment lost 2 bases and the J segment 4 bases; nucleotides outside the gene matches: 8. The germline CDR1 and CDR2 sequences are SGHTA and FQGNSA. The repertoire was sequenced with immunoSEQ multiplex PCR; TCRdb's copy has only in-frame clones and lacks some. Here the sample spans fewer than 120,000 clones, around 90% being singletons. This clonotype originated in a human donor in a cohort sampled during active COVID-19. The source material was peripheral blood. The genes are TRBV7-2 and TRBJ2-1, with TRBD1 identical over 10 bases. The CDR3 region is CASSLRVGDRGYNEQFF. As DNA, the CDR3 is TGTGCCAGCAGCTTAAGGGTCGGGGACAGGGGATACAATGAGCAGTTCTTC. The whole variable domain, remainder taken from reference TRBV7-2 and TRBJ2-1, is GAGVSQSPSNKVTEKGKDVELRCDPISGHTALYWYRQSLGQGLEFLIYFQGNSAPDKSGLPSDRFSAERTGGSVSTLTIQRTQQEDSAVYLCASSLRVGDRGYNEQFFGPGTRLTVL.